This TCR beta chain was retrieved from a study of spatial heterogeneity in lung cancer. The wider study: The follow-up PBMC samples were sequenced whenever they were available. The median time to follow-up was around two years after resection.

This clonotype was found many times. In TCRdb, the 5' RACE reads were re-called with MiXCR into one record per CDR3 protein. The sample has 25,000 or so distinct CDR3 sequences, roughly 5% seen once. Time point noted: blood at routine non-recurrence follow-up after resection. The ends lost 5 bases at V and 1 base at J; junction bases unmatched: 10. CDR3 length: 16 residues. Germline-derived CDR1 and CDR2 are SGHAT and FQDESV (reference sequence). The TCR originated in a female donor with early-stage non-small cell lung cancer. The gene calls are TRBV11-1 and TRBJ2-7, with 8 bases matching TRBD1. Source: PBMCs, taken at follow-up. The CDR3 reads CASSLYGTGLSYEQYF. DNA for the CDR3: TGTGCCAGCAGCCTGTACGGGACAGGATTATCCTACGAGCAGTACTTC.